This T cell receptor (beta chain) was captured by sequencing in a study of blood T cell repertoires in COVID-19. Study as a whole: Italy, Spain and the United States were the sources of the convalescent and acute COVID-19 samples. T cells, B-cell-depleted T cells, or PBMCs provided the cDNA or gDNA that served as material.

The V end lost 0 bases, the J end lost 0 bases, and 6 bases lay between the germline ends. The CDR3 spans 14 residues. The germline gives CDR1 SGDLS, CDR2 YYNGEE. As originally analysed: Counts of nucleated cells, estimated from reference gene primer amplification, were obtained. TCRdb's table, derived via immunoSEQ multiplex PCR, lists solely in-frame clones and lacks some. The V and J calls and clone size come from that table; D and trimming were worked out from the DNA. The sample lists 250,000 to 300,000 clones; 80% to 90% were seen once. The rearrangement joins TRBV9 to TRBJ1-2; D ambiguous. The sample comprised peripheral blood. This clonotype was obtained from a man in his forties with acute or convalescent COVID-19. This chain's CDR3 is CASSVDPTNYGYTF. DNA for the CDR3: TGTGCCAGCAGCGTAGATCCAACTAACTATGGCTACACCTTC.